These 14 T cell receptor beta chains came from one sample sequenced in a study of regulatory T cells in long-lasting Graves disease. This sample's time point: newly diagnosed GD, antithyroid drugs for less than 3 months. The TCR library used RNA extracted from PBMCs. Construction of the TCR beta libraries employed iRepertoire HTBI primers in conjunction with Arm-PCR of CDR3 regions. TCRdb itself ran the multiplex PCR reads through MiXCR, one entry per CDR3 protein. This table holds fewer than 350,000 distinct CDR3 sequences, over 15% found once. This sample comprised peripheral blood mononuclear cells (PBMCs), obtained at new diagnosis, from a patient treated with antithyroid drugs. Every receptor here comes from a female donor with Graves disease.

The genes are TRBV24-1 and TRBJ2-5; the D gene could be TRBD1 or TRBD2 (5 bases each). The CDR3 is 14 amino acids. Germline assignment: CDR1 KGHDR and CDR2 SFDVKD. V gave up 2 bases and J gave up 5 bases, with 11 bases separating them. This CDR3 reads CATSDSPGRETQYF. As DNA, the CDR3 is TGTGCCACCAGTGATTCCCCGGGGCGCGAGACCCAGTACTTC.

This clonotype occurred many times. The chain is built from TRBV29-1 and TRBJ2-3; no definite D call. The CDR3 consists of 13 residues. The germline gives CDR1 SQVTM, CDR2 ANQGSEA. Trimming left V 4 bases short and J 4 bases short, with 12 bases between. The CDR3 sequence is CSVVGSLPDTQYF. The CDR3, as DNA: TGCAGCGTTGTTGGATCCCTCCCAGATACGCAGTATTTT.

This clonotype was observed many times. The rearrangement links TRBV19 to TRBJ2-7; no clear D. The length of the CDR3 is 15 residues. The V gene lost 1 base and the J gene lost 0 bases, with 10 bases spanning the gap. Germline CDR1 LNHDA, CDR2 SQIVND (reference sequence). The CDR3 sequence: CASSIGHGSSYEQYF. The CDR3 DNA is TGTGCCAGTAGTATAGGGCACGGCAGCTCCTACGAGCAGTACTTC.

There are a few counts of this clonotype. A read error may produce the germline difference seen at one junction end. The rearrangement links TRBV30 to TRBJ2-1; possible D gene TRBD2, 7 bases. This CDR3 has 16 amino acids. The germline V gene encodes CDR1 GTSNPN and CDR2 SVGIG (reference sequence). CDR3 sequence reads: CAWSVRGGTRTNEQLF. The CDR3 region has the DNA TGTGCCTGGAGTGTAAGGGGGGGGACTCGCACAAATGAGCAGCTCTTC.

This clonotype occurred many times. V usage is TRBV12-3 or TRBV12-4 and J usage is TRBJ1-4; D is uncertain. Trimming took 0 bases from V and 3 from J, leaving 14 bases between them. The CDR3 consists of 17 residues. CDR3 sequence (DNA): TGTGCCAGCAGTTTAGCGCGGGCGTTTGAGGCTAATGAAAAACTGTTTTTT. It is translated as CASSLARAFEANEKLFF.

This clonotype was seen a handful of times. The V call is TRBV10-2, the J call TRBJ2-6; 9 nucleotides align to TRBD2. Trimming cost V 2 bases and J 2 bases; bases outside gene matches: 7. The germline V gene encodes CDR1 WSHSY and CDR2 SAAADI. The CDR3 length is 18 residues. The CDR3 spells CASSEPSRGGAGANVLTF. The CDR3 DNA follows: TGCGCCAGCAGTGAGCCAAGTCGCGGGGGGGCTGGGGCCAACGTCCTGACTTTC.

A word on this clonotype: This may be a read error, as it is one base from a much larger clone. The missing conserved phenylalanine or tryptophan at the end of this CDR3 makes a read error likely. This chain joins TRBV7-6 and TRBJ2-7; 10 nucleotides line up with TRBD1. V was clipped by 1 base and J by 2 bases; unmatched bases: 5. The CDR3 has 16 residues. Germline V gene sequence: CDR1 SGHVS, CDR2 FNYEAQ. The CDR3 DNA follows: TGTGCCAGCAGCTTAGAGGGTGGGACAGGGGCCTACGAGCAGTACTTA. Protein: CASSLEGGTGAYEQYL.

J is TRBJ2-1 and V is TRBV3-1; TRBD2 matches at 12 bases. CDR3 length: 17 amino acids. V lost 0 bases and J lost 4; bases outside the gene matches: 4. The V gene's germline CDR1 is LGHDT and CDR2 YNNKEL (reference sequence). CDR3 sequence reads: CASSQDRGLAGYNEQFF. The CDR3 region has the DNA TGTGCCAGCAGCCAAGATAGGGGACTAGCGGGTTACAATGAGCAGTTCTTC.

This clonotype was detected only a few times. The genes are TRBV5-1 and TRBJ2-7; TRBD1 agrees at 9 bases. This CDR3 has 15 residues. The V and J ends lost 0 bases and 6 bases, in that order; junction bases with no gene match: 7. Germline CDR1 and CDR2: SGHRS and YFSETQ. Written as DNA, the CDR3 is TGCGCCAGCAGCTTGGTAGGGACAGGGCCTCGCGAGCAGTACTTC. It yields the protein CASSLVGTGPREQYF.

This clonotype has at least ten counts. The rearrangement uses TRBV28 and TRBJ2-1, with a tentative D call TRBD2 (6 bases). The germline gives CDR1 MDHEN, CDR2 SYDVKM. Trimming stripped 5 bases from V and 10 bases from J, with 18 bases between. CDR3 length equals 14 residues. CDR3 coding DNA: TGTGCCAGCAGTCCCCACTCAAGACTAGTCGAGCAGTTCTTC. Amino acid sequence: CASSPHSRLVEQFF.

This chain links TRBV7-3 with TRBJ2-2; a weak D match, TRBD2 (5 bases). The CDR3 runs to 16 residues. V gave up 3 bases and J gave up 0 bases, with 11 bases separating them. CDR1 SGHTA and CDR2 FQGTGA come from the germline V gene. The CDR3 sequence is CASSFLPGTNTGELFF. CDR3 DNA: TGTGCCAGCAGCTTCCTCCCGGGAACGAACACCGGGGAGCTGTTTTTT.

The chain uses TRBV19 and TRBJ2-7; 9 nucleotides agree with TRBD1. The CDR3 contains 14 residues. The trim removed 6 bases at V and 5 bases at J, leaving 8 bases unmatched. Germline V gives CDR1 LNHDA, CDR2 SQIVND (reference sequence). The CDR3 sequence is CASSRQGDFHEQYF. The CDR3 DNA reads TGTGCCAGTAGCCGACAGGGGGACTTCCACGAGCAGTACTTC.

This clonotype was observed many times. The chain is built from TRBV19 and TRBJ2-7, with TRBD2 identical over 9 bases. CDR3 size: 14 residues. After removal of 4 bases from V and 6 bases from J, the junction contained 7 bases not matched to a gene. CDR1 and CDR2 (germline): LNHDA, SQIVND (reference sequence). In DNA, the CDR3 is TGTGCCAGTAGTACGGTTAGCGGGAGTGGCGAGCAGTACTTC. It translates to CASSTVSGSGEQYF.

This clonotype was found a few times. Written as DNA, the CDR3 is TGTGCCACACCAACCACGTCTTACGAGCAGTACTTC. Amino acid sequence: CATPTTSYEQYF. The chain joins TRBV24-1 to TRBJ2-7; the D is unclear. V was clipped by 10 bases and J by 4 bases, with 13 bases between them. The CDR3 totals 12 residues. CDR1 is KGHDR, CDR2 SFDVKD, per germline.